The 3 T cell receptor beta chains listed next were all sequenced from one sample in a study of identical twins. TCRdb re-called the 5' RACE reads with MiXCR, one entry per CDR3 protein. Among about 890,000 distinct CDR3 sequences, about 12% were seen once, and the ten largest hold 1.5% to 2%. This sample also appeared in a second study, on yellow fever vaccine responses in identical twins.

The sample taken for sequencing was PBMCs. The receptors here all came from a woman aged 18-29 years in good health.

The J gene is TRBJ1-2, the V gene TRBV29-1, with a tentative D call TRBD1 (5 bases). The ends were cut back, 7 bases at V and 8 bases at J, with 20 bases in the middle. The germline V gene encodes CDR1 SQVTM and CDR2 ANQGSEA. The CDR3 contains 13 residues. The CDR3 loop reads CSAGDSFSGGYTF. Written as DNA, the CDR3 is TGCAGCGCCGGGGACTCCTTTAGCGGCGGCTACACCTTC.

The chain carries TRBV2 and TRBJ2-2, with 8 bases aligning to TRBD2. The CDR3 sequence is 15 residues long. V lost 2 bases to trimming and J lost 7 bases; unmatched junction nucleotides: 6. CDR1 and CDR2 (germline): SNHLY, FYNNEI. DNA of the CDR3: TGTGCCAGCAGTGAAAGCCGGGAGGGCCACGGGGAGCTGTTTTTT. It yields the protein CASSESREGHGELFF. Complete variable domain (other parts from reference TRBV2 and TRBJ2-2): EPEVTQTPSHQVTQMGQEVILRCVPISNHLYFYWYRQILGQKVEFLVSFYNNEISEKSEIFDDQFSVERPDGSNFTLKIRSTKLEDSAMYFCASSESREGHGELFFGEGSRLTVL.

The table lists this clonotype with many counts. The V gene is TRBV9, the J gene TRBJ2-1; D unclear. Germline CDR1 SGDLS, CDR2 YYNGEE. V lost 3 bases and J 7 bases, leaving 2 bases between the germline ends. There are 10 residues in the CDR3. The DNA for the CDR3 is TGTGCCAGCAGCGGGAATGAGCAGTTCTTC. This sequence encodes CASSGNEQFF.